Each of the 7 T cell receptor beta chains below was sequenced from the same sample in a study of low-dose radiotherapy and immunotherapy resistance in tumors. Time point described: after trial treatment. Documented treatment: LDRT plus nivolumab, ipilimumab, low-dose cyclophosphamide and aspirin (RACIN trial). First-strand cDNA used TRAV- and TRBV-specific primers, covering alpha and beta chains. The authors ran around 19 PCR cycles to amplify TCRs with a constant-region primer and V-primer adapter. TCRdb re-called the reads through MiXCR, storing one row per CDR3 protein. The sample holds 100,000 or so distinct CDR3 sequences; less than 25% are singletons and the top ten take roughly 4.3%. The sample was PBMCs, taken after low-dose radiotherapy plus immunotherapy. Receptor source: a male donor with prostate cancer.

The sample holds many counts of this clonotype. This chain links TRBV5-5 with TRBJ2-7; TRBD2 might be the D (6 bases). The V and J ends lost 0 bases and 3 bases respectively, with 10 bases between them. This CDR3 has 14 residues. Per germline, CDR1 SGHKS and CDR2 YYEKEE (reference sequence). CDR3 protein: CASSLGDWDYEQYF. The CDR3, as DNA: TGTGCCAGCAGCTTGGGGGACTGGGACTACGAGCAGTACTTC.

This clonotype was observed many times. The chain links TRBV5-1 to TRBJ2-5, with TRBD2 as a possible D gene (5 bases). The germline V gene encodes CDR1 SGHRS and CDR2 YFSETQ. Trimming pared 7 bases from V and 4 bases from J, leaving 17 bases between. This CDR3 region has 14 residues. This chain's CDR3 is CASARAERGETQYF. For the CDR3, the DNA is TGCGCCAGCGCTAGAGCGGAACGGGGAGAGACCCAGTACTTC.

This clonotype was found many times. J is TRBJ2-7 and V is TRBV5-1; no definite D call. Trimming pared 4 bases from V and 5 bases from J, leaving 16 bases between. CDR1 is SGHRS and CDR2 is YFSETQ in the germline V gene. This CDR3 contains 14 residues. DNA for the CDR3: TGCGCCAGCAGCCCCACGTCAGGATGGGACGAGCAGTACTTC. This codes for CASSPTSGWDEQYF.

This chain joins TRBV9 and TRBJ2-6; D gene unclear. The V end was cut by 3 bases, the J end by 1 base, with 5 bases between. CDR1 and CDR2 from the germline V gene are SGDLS and YYNGEE. There are 14 residues in the CDR3. CDR3 nucleotides: TGTGCCAGCAGCGGGTTTTCTGGGGCCAACGTCCTGACTTTC. This gives the protein CASSGFSGANVLTF.

By its share, this clonotype is medium-sized (0.01 to 0.1%). The gene calls are TRBV5-5 and TRBJ1-5, with D possibly being TRBD1 (5 bases). CDR3 size: 14 residues. CDR1 is SGHKS and CDR2 is YYEKEE in the germline V gene (reference sequence). Trimming cost V 4 bases and J 7 bases, with 15 bases left between them. CDR3 coding DNA: TGTGCCAGCAGCCCCACGGGGGGACGGCAGCCCCAGCATTTT. It specifies CASSPTGGRQPQHF.

V usage is TRBV20-1 and J usage is TRBJ2-1, with D perhaps matching TRBD1 or TRBD2 (5 bases each). CDR3 length equals 14 residues. Looked up from germline, CDR1 is DFQATT and CDR2 is SNEGSKA (reference sequence). Trimming stripped 3 bases from V and 8 bases from J, with 17 bases between. CDR3 DNA sequence: TGCAGTGCTAGCCTTCCTTTCGGGACCGATGAGCAGTTCTTC. It encodes CSASLPFGTDEQFF.

This clonotype was counted between two and nine times. V is TRBV5-1 and J is TRBJ2-2, with 8 bases that match TRBD1. With V trimmed by 3 bases and J by 7 bases, 5 bases remained unmatched. The CDR3 runs 14 residues. The germline V gene encodes CDR1 SGHRS and CDR2 YFSETQ. Here the CDR3 DNA reads TGCGCCAGCAGCTGGACAGGGTATGGCGGGGAGCTGTTTTTT. Translation: CASSWTGYGGELFF. Filled out from reference TRBV5-1 and TRBJ2-2, the complete variable domain reads KAGVTQTPRYLIKTRGQQVTLSCSPISGHRSVSWYQQTPGQGLQFLFEYFSETQRNKGNFPGRFSGRQFSNSRSEMNVSTLELGDSALYLCASSWTGYGGELFFGEGSRLTVL.